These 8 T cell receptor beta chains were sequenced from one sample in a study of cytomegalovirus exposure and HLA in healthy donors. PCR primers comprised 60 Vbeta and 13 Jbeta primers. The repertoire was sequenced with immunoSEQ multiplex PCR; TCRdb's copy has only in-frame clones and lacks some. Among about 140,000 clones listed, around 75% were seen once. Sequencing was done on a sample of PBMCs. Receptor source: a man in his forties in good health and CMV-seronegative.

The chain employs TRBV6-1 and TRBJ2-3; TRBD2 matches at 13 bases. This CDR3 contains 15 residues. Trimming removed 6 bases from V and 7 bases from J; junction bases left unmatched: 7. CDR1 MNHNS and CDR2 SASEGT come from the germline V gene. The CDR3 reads CASRGLAGRMNTQYF. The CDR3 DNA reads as TGTGCCAGCAGGGGACTAGCGGGGCGCATGAATACGCAGTATTTT.

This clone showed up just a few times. CDR3 in amino acids: CASSQATSGPETQYF. The CDR3 DNA reads TGCGCCAGCAGCCAGGCGACTAGCGGGCCGGAGACCCAGTACTTC. V is TRBV4-1 and J is TRBJ2-5, with 10 bases identical to TRBD2. This CDR3 is built from 15 residues. V shed 3 bases, J shed 5 bases, and the junction held 6 bases outside the gene matches. CDR1 is MGHRA and CDR2 is YSYEKL in the germline V gene.

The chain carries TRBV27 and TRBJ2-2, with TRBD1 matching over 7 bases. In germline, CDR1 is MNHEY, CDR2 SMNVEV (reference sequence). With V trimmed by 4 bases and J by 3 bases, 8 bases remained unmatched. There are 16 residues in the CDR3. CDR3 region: CASSSPPDRDTGELFF. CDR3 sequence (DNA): TGTGCCAGCAGTTCCCCACCAGACAGGGACACCGGGGAGCTGTTTTTT.

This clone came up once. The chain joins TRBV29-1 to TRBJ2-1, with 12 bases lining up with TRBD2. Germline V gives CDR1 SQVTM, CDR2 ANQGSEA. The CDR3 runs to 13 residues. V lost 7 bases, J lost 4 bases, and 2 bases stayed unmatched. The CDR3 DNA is TGCAGCGCCGGGACTAGCGGGTACAATGAGCAGTTCTTC. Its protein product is CSAGTSGYNEQFF.

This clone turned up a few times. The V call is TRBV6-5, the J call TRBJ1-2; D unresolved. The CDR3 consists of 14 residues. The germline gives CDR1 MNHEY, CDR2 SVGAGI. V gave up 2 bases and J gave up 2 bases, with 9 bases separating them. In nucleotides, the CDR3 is TGTGCCAGCAGTTACCGAGCGGAAAACTATGGCTACACCTTC. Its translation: CASSYRAENYGYTF.

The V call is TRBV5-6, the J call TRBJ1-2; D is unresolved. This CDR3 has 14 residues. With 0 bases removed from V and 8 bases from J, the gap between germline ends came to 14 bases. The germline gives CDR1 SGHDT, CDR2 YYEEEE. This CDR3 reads CASSLAWPARGYTF. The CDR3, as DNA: TGTGCCAGCAGCTTGGCGTGGCCGGCGAGGGGCTACACCTTC.

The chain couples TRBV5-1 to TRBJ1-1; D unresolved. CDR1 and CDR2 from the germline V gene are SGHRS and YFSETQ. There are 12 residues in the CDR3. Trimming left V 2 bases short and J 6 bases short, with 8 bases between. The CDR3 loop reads CASSFEGSEAFF. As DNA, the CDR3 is TGCGCCAGCAGCTTTGAGGGATCTGAAGCTTTCTTT. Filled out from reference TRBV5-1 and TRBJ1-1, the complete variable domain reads KAGVTQTPRYLIKTRGQQVTLSCSPISGHRSVSWYQQTPGQGLQFLFEYFSETQRNKGNFPGRFSGRQFSNSRSEMNVSTLELGDSALYLCASSFEGSEAFFGQGTRLTVV.

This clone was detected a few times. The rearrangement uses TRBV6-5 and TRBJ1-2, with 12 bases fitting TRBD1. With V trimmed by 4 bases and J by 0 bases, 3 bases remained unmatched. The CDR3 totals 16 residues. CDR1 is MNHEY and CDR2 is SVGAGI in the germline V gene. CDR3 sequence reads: CASSLGQGASNYGYTF. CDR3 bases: TGTGCCAGCAGTTTGGGACAGGGGGCCTCTAACTATGGCTACACCTTC.